This TCR beta chain derives from a study of identical twins. TCRdb re-derived calls from the 5' RACE reads in MiXCR, one entry per CDR3 protein. The sample includes about 660,000 distinct CDR3 sequences, 8.6% of them seen just once. Findings and limits, study-wide: The study found excess low generation probability among twin-shared out-of-frame alpha sequences. Findings depended on cross-sectional statistics rather than tracking the same donors. In zero-insertion analyses, partial confounding could arise from invariant MAIT and iNKT cells.

The donor group consisted entirely of healthy Caucasians. A note on this clonotype: The antigen remains undetermined.

V lost 0 bases to trimming and J lost 0 bases, with 7 bases between them. CDR1 SGDLS and CDR2 YYNGEE come from the germline V gene. This CDR3 has 15 amino acids. In addition, the sample was reused for a study of yellow fever vaccine responses in identical twins.

The chain carries TRBV9 and TRBJ1-5; D might be TRBD1 (5 bases). Sequencing was performed on PBMCs. This clonotype originated in a woman under 30 in good health. CDR3 in DNA: TGTGCCAGCAGCGTAGGGGGGACTAGCAATCAGCCCCAGCATTTT. It yields the protein CASSVGGTSNQPQHF.